The present entry profiles one T cell receptor beta chain with its context. The data originate from a study of control samples from healthy donors and cancer patients. This table comes from immunoSEQ multiplex PCR, and its TCRdb copy is limited to in-frame clones, with some not included. This sample carries about 130,000 clones, roughly 92% of them seen once, and the ten largest clones take 0.55% to 0.65%. V was trimmed by 1 base and J by 2 bases, leaving 6 bases between them. This CDR3 spans 14 amino acids. The germline V gene encodes CDR1 LNHNV and CDR2 YYDKDF (reference sequence). The source is a man older than 75 with head and neck cancer. The source material was PBMCs. This chain links TRBV15 with TRBJ1-5; maybe TRBD1 (5 bases). CDR3 in amino acids: CATSRVGGNQPQHF. The CDR3 DNA follows: TGTGCCACCAGCAGAGTGGGGGGCAATCAGCCCCAGCATTTT.